The 31 T cell receptor beta chains below come from one sample, sequenced in a study of blood T cell repertoires in COVID-19. The protocol was immunoSEQ multiplex PCR, while the TCRdb copy is restricted to in-frame clones and leaves out a portion. The sample lists about 190,000 clones, 84% occurring once. The sequencing sample was made of PBMCs or T cells enriched from blood (not recorded which). All receptors come from a young woman who had been exposed to COVID-19.

The V and J genes are TRBV9 and TRBJ1-2; D might be TRBD1 (6 bases). Trimming removed 4 bases from V and 2 bases from J, with 15 bases in between. The germline V gene has CDR1 SGDLS and CDR2 YYNGEE. CDR3 length: 15 amino acids. CDR3 sequence reads: CASSPRTEANYGYTF. CDR3 sequence (DNA): TGTGCCAGCAGCCCCCGGACAGAGGCCAACTATGGCTACACCTTC.

V usage is TRBV11-2 and J usage is TRBJ1-5, with a weak D call TRBD1 (5 bases). In germline, CDR1 is SGHAT, CDR2 FQNNGV. With 3 bases removed from V and 7 bases from J, the gap between germline ends came to 10 bases. The CDR3 runs to 13 residues. The DNA of the CDR3 is TGTGCCAGCAGCTTGACAGTAGAACAGCCCCAGCATTTT. Its protein is CASSLTVEQPQHF.

The J gene is TRBJ1-2, the V gene TRBV11-2, with D uncertain. V gave up 5 bases and J gave up 2 bases, with 12 bases separating them. CDR1 and CDR2 (germline): SGHAT, FQNNGV. CDR3 size: 14 residues. CDR3 protein: CASSPRTPNYGYTF. The CDR3 DNA reads as TGTGCCAGCAGCCCAAGAACTCCCAACTATGGCTACACCTTC.

J is TRBJ1-2 and V is TRBV7-9; 7 bases are shared with TRBD1. The germline gives CDR1 SEHNR, CDR2 FQNEAQ (reference sequence). Trimming at V came to 5 bases and at J to 1 base, leaving 4 bases not matched to a gene. The CDR3 spans 14 residues. This CDR3 reads CASSLRQGNYGYTF. The CDR3 DNA reads TGTGCCAGCAGCCTACGACAGGGTAACTATGGCTACACCTTC.

This clone was observed a few times. The chain links TRBV2 to TRBJ1-2; maybe TRBD1 (6 bases). The CDR3 consists of 12 residues. Trimming took 9 bases from V and 7 from J, leaving 15 bases between them. Per the germline V gene, CDR1 is SNHLY and CDR2 is FYNNEI. The CDR3 coding sequence is TGTGCCAGTCGCACAGGGTTGGGTGGCTACACCTTC. This gives the protein CASRTGLGGYTF.

The rearrangement links TRBV6-2 or TRBV6-3 to TRBJ2-5, with 7 bases identical to TRBD1. The J segment lost 5 bases and the V segment lost 2 bases, leaving 8 bases of the junction unmatched. The CDR3 loop spans 15 amino acids. Germline V lookup: CDR1 MNHEY, CDR2 SVGEGT. CDR3 amino acids: CASSYEGQSAETQYF. CDR3 nucleotides: TGTGCCAGCAGTTACGAGGGACAGTCGGCCGAGACCCAGTACTTC.

In its sample, this clone was seen once. The V and J genes are TRBV6-2 or TRBV6-3 and TRBJ1-1; 7 bases match TRBD1. The CDR3 consists of 13 residues. Looked up from germline, CDR1 is MNHEY and CDR2 is SVGEGT. Trimming at V came to 6 bases and at J to 7 bases, leaving 8 bases not matched to a gene. The CDR3 DNA reads as TGTGCCAGCAGCCCCTCAAACAGGGGTGAAGCTTTCTTT. It yields the protein CASSPSNRGEAFF.

This chain joins TRBV7-3 and TRBJ2-7; 8 bases line up with TRBD1. J lost 5 bases, V lost 2 bases, and 2 bases had no gene match. The CDR3 loop spans 13 amino acids. Per germline, CDR1 SGHTA and CDR2 FQGTGA. The CDR3 loop reads CASSLAGGDEQYF. DNA for the CDR3: TGTGCCAGCAGCTTAGCAGGGGGCGACGAGCAGTACTTC.

This chain joins TRBV18 and TRBJ2-7, with a weak D call TRBD2 (6 bases). Trimming pared 3 bases from V and 10 bases from J, leaving 19 bases between. CDR1 is KGHSH, CDR2 LQKENI, per germline. The CDR3 sequence is 14 residues long. CDR3 in DNA: TGTGCCAGCTCACCGCGGGGCCAGACGCCGCCCCAGTACTTC. Its protein is CASSPRGQTPPQYF.

The chain combines TRBV18 with TRBJ2-2; 8 bases fit TRBD1. The V gene's germline CDR1 is KGHSH and CDR2 LQKENI. V shed 2 bases, J shed 3 bases, and the junction held 5 bases outside the gene matches. The CDR3 has 16 residues. CDR3 in DNA: TGTGCCAGCTCACCATCGGACAGGGTCTACACCGGGGAGCTGTTTTTT. It encodes CASSPSDRVYTGELFF. The whole variable domain, filled in from reference TRBV18 and TRBJ2-2, reads NAGVMQNPRHLVRRRGQEARLRCSPMKGHSHVYWYRQLPEEGLKFMVYLQKENIIDESGMPKERFSAEFPKEGPSILRIQQVVRGDSAAYFCASSPSDRVYTGELFFGEGSRLTVL.

This chain connects TRBV7-3 to TRBJ2-5; TRBD1 is a possible D gene (5 bases). Trimming cost V 1 base and J 7 bases, with 16 bases left between them. CDR1 is SGHTA, CDR2 FQGTGA, per germline. The CDR3 is 15 residues long. CDR3 sequence: CASSLNPSGQGTQYF. The CDR3 DNA sequence: TGTGCCAGCAGCTTAAATCCTTCAGGGCAGGGGACCCAGTACTTC.

The CDR3 here is CSVERDRREETQYF. The CDR3 DNA reads as TGCAGCGTTGAACGGGACAGACGTGAAGAGACCCAGTACTTC. The rearrangement uses TRBV29-1 and TRBJ2-5, with TRBD1 identical over 7 bases. V was clipped by 2 bases and J by 3 bases; unmatched bases: 6. This CDR3 has 14 amino acids. Germline lookup yields CDR1 SQVTM and CDR2 ANQGSEA.

V gene TRBV19 combines with J gene TRBJ2-3; D perhaps matches TRBD1 (6 bases). The CDR3 totals 15 residues. Germline CDR1 is LNHDA and CDR2 is SQIVND (reference sequence). Trimming removed 5 bases from V and 5 bases from J, with 17 bases in between. In DNA, the CDR3 is TGTGCCAGTAGTGTGAACGTCGGACAGCTAGATACGCAGTATTTT. The encoded protein is CASSVNVGQLDTQYF.

V usage is TRBV5-6 and J usage is TRBJ2-1, with no clear D. The CDR3 has 13 residues. V lost 5 bases, J lost 7 bases, and 13 bases lay in between. The germline V gene encodes CDR1 SGHDT and CDR2 YYEEEE. The CDR3: CASSYDRRNEQFF. For the CDR3, the DNA is TGTGCCAGCAGTTACGATCGGCGGAATGAGCAGTTCTTC.

The chain employs TRBV5-1 and TRBJ2-7; D unresolved. Germline-derived CDR1 and CDR2 are SGHRS and YFSETQ. Trimming cost V 5 bases and J 3 bases, with 24 bases left between them. The CDR3 is 17 amino acids. Here the CDR3 DNA reads TGCGCCAGCAGGATATGGTTCATCCATGGCACGAACTACGAGCAGTACTTC. Translation gives CASRIWFIHGTNYEQYF.

The gene calls are TRBV6-5 and TRBJ1-4; possible D gene TRBD1, 5 bases. The CDR3 has 12 residues. The V end was cut by 4 bases, the J end by 8 bases, with 8 bases between. Germline V gene sequence: CDR1 MNHEY, CDR2 SVGAGI. The CDR3 protein is CASSFRGEKLFF. CDR3 sequence (DNA): TGTGCCAGCAGTTTTAGGGGCGAAAAACTGTTTTTT.

This clone was detected a few times. V usage is TRBV5-5 and J usage is TRBJ2-5; the D is unclear. Trimming pared 0 bases from V and 4 bases from J, leaving 10 bases between. The CDR3 extends over 14 amino acids. Germline V gene lookup returns CDR1 SGHKS and CDR2 YYEKEE (reference sequence). The CDR3 loop is CASSLGPSPETQYF. CDR3 bases: TGTGCCAGCAGCTTGGGGCCTTCCCCAGAGACCCAGTACTTC.

This rearrangement joins TRBV30 to TRBJ1-2; a weak D match, TRBD1 (5 bases). Germline lookup yields CDR1 GTSNPN and CDR2 SVGIG (reference sequence). The CDR3 loop spans 11 amino acids. V was clipped by 6 bases and J by 5 bases, with 10 bases between them. The CDR3 spells CACGRVYGYTF. The CDR3 DNA sequence: TGTGCCTGCGGCAGGGTTTATGGCTACACCTTC. Using reference TRBV30 and TRBJ1-2 for the parts outside the CDR3, the full variable domain is SQTIHQWPATLVQPVGSPLSLECTVEGTSNPNLYWYRQAAGRGLQLLFYSVGIGQISSEVPQNLSASRPQDRQFILSSKKLLLSDSGFYLCACGRVYGYTFGSGTRLTVV.

The CDR3 reads CASSAVNQPQHF. The DNA for the CDR3 is TGTGCCAGCAGCGCGGTAAATCAGCCCCAGCATTTT. This chain uses TRBV7-2 with TRBJ1-5; no clear D. CDR1 and CDR2 from the germline V gene are SGHTA and FQGNSA. This CDR3 comprises 12 residues. V lost 5 bases, J lost 4 bases, and 6 bases lay in between.

The sample holds a few counts of this clone. The genes are TRBV7-9 and TRBJ2-7; D is perhaps TRBD2 (6 bases). The CDR3 extends over 13 amino acids. CDR1 and CDR2 (germline): SEHNR, FQNEAQ (reference sequence). Trimming took 5 bases from V and 7 from J, leaving 15 bases between them. Written as DNA, the CDR3 is TGTGCCAGCAGCCTCTGGGGGGATGATGAGCAGTACTTC. Translation gives CASSLWGDDEQYF.

The chain is built from TRBV5-6 and TRBJ2-2, with D perhaps TRBD1 (6 bases). Trimming removed 0 bases from V and 4 bases from J, with 13 bases in between. The CDR3 has 16 residues. Germline-derived CDR1 and CDR2 are SGHDT and YYEEEE. The CDR3 sequence: CASSLVRGRGTGELFF. The CDR3 DNA sequence: TGTGCCAGCAGCTTGGTCAGAGGCAGGGGCACCGGGGAGCTGTTTTTT.

V and J are TRBV19 and TRBJ2-7; 8 bases are shared with TRBD2. V was clipped by 5 bases and J by 1 base; unmatched bases: 10. This CDR3 is built from 16 residues. Germline loops: CDR1 LNHDA, CDR2 SQIVND (reference sequence). The CDR3 DNA reads as TGTGCCAGTAGTTGGGCTAGCGGGTCCCCTTCCTACGAGCAGTACTTC. Translating it yields CASSWASGSPSYEQYF.

The CDR3 DNA is TGTGCCAGCAGTTACGGTTTGACGGGGGGTCCAGAGCAGTTCTTC. Its protein product is CASSYGLTGGPEQFF. The chain has TRBV6-5 and TRBJ2-1; 7 bases are a match to TRBD2. The germline gives CDR1 MNHEY, CDR2 SVGAGI. CDR3 size: 15 residues. V was clipped by 2 bases and J by 10 bases; unmatched bases: 11.

The chain links TRBV18 to TRBJ2-7; possible D gene TRBD1, 6 bases. Germline values: CDR1 KGHSH, CDR2 LQKENI. V was shortened by 5 bases and J by 3 bases, with 11 bases between the two germline ends. The CDR3 is 13 amino acids. The CDR3 sequence: CASSSDSVYEQYF. CDR3 DNA sequence: TGTGCCAGCTCATCGGACAGCGTCTACGAGCAGTACTTC.

This clone was counted a single time. V gene TRBV5-4 combines with J gene TRBJ2-7, with D uncertain. Germline V CDR1 and CDR2: SGHNT, YYREEE (reference sequence). The ends were cut back, 6 bases at V and 2 bases at J, with 15 bases in the middle. This CDR3 region has 14 residues. The CDR3 protein is CASTHGGFTYEQYF. The CDR3 DNA is TGTGCCAGCACCCACGGCGGTTTTACCTACGAGCAGTACTTC.

The V call is TRBV6-5, the J call TRBJ1-2; D perhaps matches TRBD1 (5 bases). With 0 bases removed from V and 8 bases from J, the gap between germline ends came to 16 bases. Per the germline V gene, CDR1 is MNHEY and CDR2 is SVGAGI. There are 15 residues in the CDR3. In DNA, the CDR3 is TGTGCCAGCAGTTACTCAGTAGGGGTTTCCCTCGGCTACACCTTC. The encoded protein is CASSYSVGVSLGYTF.

This rearrangement joins TRBV12-3 or TRBV12-4 to TRBJ2-2; tentatively, D is TRBD1 (7 bases). This CDR3 has 13 residues. Trimming cost V 10 bases and J 6 bases, with 15 bases left between them. The CDR3 sequence: CATGGSGAGELFF. The CDR3 nucleotides read TGTGCCACAGGGGGGTCGGGCGCCGGGGAGCTGTTTTTT.

The chain is built from TRBV12-5 and TRBJ1-1, with 11 bases that match TRBD1. The CDR3 sequence is 15 residues long. The germline V gene encodes CDR1 LGHNT and CDR2 FRNRAP. The V segment lost 3 bases and the J segment 5 bases; nucleotides outside the gene matches: 5. In nucleotides, the CDR3 is TGTGCTAGTGGTTTTTTGGGGACAGGGGGGACTGAAGCTTTCTTT. Translated: CASGFLGTGGTEAFF.

The chain has TRBV6-5 and TRBJ2-7; TRBD1 is a possible D gene (6 bases). Between the trimmed V and J ends, which lost 6 bases and 2 bases, there was a span of 17 bases. The CDR3 loop spans 15 amino acids. The germline V gene encodes CDR1 MNHEY and CDR2 SVGAGI. CDR3 protein: CASSPPPDSAYEQYF. CDR3 DNA: TGTGCCAGCAGCCCCCCCCCGGACAGTGCCTACGAGCAGTACTTC.

This clone was picked up one time. The chain couples TRBV19 to TRBJ1-6, with D hard to call. The V gene's germline CDR1 is LNHDA and CDR2 SQIVND (reference sequence). Trimming pared 4 bases from V and 9 bases from J, leaving 16 bases between. The CDR3 length is 15 residues. CDR3 bases: TGTGCCAGTAGTAAAGGCTCAGCCGGAGGTTCACCCCTCCACTTT. It specifies CASSKGSAGGSPLHF.

The chain uses TRBV30 and TRBJ2-5; weak D call: TRBD2 (5 bases). Germline V lookup: CDR1 GTSNPN, CDR2 SVGIG (reference sequence). The ends were cut back, 0 bases at V and 2 bases at J, with 16 bases in the middle. The CDR3 extends over 16 amino acids. The chain's CDR3 is CAWSVNPPGKQETQYF. In nucleotides, the CDR3 is TGTGCCTGGAGTGTTAATCCCCCGGGAAAGCAAGAGACCCAGTACTTC.